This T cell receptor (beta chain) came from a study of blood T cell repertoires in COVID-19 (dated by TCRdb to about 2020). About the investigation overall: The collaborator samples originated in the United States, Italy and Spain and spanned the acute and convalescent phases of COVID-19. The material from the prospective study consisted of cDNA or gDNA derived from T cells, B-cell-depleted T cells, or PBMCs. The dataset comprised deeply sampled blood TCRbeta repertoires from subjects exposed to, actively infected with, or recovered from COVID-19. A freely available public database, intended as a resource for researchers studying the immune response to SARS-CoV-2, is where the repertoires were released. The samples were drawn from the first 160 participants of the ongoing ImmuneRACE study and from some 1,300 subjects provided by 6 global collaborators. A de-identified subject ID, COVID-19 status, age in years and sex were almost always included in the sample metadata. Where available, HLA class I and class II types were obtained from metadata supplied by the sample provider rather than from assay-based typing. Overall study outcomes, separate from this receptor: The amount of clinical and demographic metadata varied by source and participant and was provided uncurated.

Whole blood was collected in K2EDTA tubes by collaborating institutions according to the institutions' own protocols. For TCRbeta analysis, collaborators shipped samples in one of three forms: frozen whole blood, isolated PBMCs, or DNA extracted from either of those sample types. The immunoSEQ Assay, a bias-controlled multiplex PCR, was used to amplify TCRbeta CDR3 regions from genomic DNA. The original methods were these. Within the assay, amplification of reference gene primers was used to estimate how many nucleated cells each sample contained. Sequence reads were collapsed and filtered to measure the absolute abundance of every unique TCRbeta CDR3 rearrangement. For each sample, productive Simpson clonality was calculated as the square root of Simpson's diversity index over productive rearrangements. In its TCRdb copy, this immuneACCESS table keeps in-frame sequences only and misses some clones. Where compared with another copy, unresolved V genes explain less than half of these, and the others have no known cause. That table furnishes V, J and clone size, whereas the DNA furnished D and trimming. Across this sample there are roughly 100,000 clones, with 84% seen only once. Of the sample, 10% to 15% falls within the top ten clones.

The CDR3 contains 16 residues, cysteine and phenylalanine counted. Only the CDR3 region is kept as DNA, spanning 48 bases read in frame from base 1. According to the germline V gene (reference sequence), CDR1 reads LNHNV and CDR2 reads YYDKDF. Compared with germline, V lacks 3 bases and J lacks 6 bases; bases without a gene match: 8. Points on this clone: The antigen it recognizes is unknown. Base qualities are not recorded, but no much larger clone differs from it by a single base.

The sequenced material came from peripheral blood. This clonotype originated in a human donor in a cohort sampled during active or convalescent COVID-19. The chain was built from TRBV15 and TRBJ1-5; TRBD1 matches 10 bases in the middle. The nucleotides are TGTGCCACCAGCAGTTCTGGGACAGGGGTTTTTCAGCCCCAGCATTTT. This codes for CATSSSGTGVFQPQHF.